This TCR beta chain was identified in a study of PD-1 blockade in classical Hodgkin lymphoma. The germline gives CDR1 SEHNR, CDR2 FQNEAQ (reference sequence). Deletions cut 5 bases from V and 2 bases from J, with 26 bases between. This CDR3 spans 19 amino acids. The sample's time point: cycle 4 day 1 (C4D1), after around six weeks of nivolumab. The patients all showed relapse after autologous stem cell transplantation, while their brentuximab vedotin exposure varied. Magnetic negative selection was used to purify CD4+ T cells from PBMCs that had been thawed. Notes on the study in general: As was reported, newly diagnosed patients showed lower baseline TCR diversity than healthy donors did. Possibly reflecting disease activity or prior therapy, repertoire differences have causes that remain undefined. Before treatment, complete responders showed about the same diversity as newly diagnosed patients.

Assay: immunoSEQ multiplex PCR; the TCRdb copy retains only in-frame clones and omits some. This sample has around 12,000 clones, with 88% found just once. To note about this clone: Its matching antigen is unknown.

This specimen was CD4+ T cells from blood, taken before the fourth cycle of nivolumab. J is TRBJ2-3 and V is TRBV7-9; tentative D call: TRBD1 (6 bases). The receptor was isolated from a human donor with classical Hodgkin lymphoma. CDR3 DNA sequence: TGTGCCAGCAGCCCAAGAAGCCACCGGGACACCCCGTTCACAGATACGCAGTATTTT. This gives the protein CASSPRSHRDTPFTDTQYF.